These 7 T cell receptor beta chains were sequenced from one sample in a study of brain T cells in children with intractable seizures. Data came from immunoSEQ multiplex PCR; TCRdb stores just in-frame clones and leaves some out. This table holds roughly 110,000 clones, approximately 94% found once. The starting material was peripheral blood, obtained at surgery. The receptors were sampled from a boy younger than two with hemimegalencephaly and intractable seizures.

The chain carries TRBV21-1 and TRBJ1-4. TRBV21-1 is flagged as a pseudogene. The CDR3 totals 18 residues. CDR3 region: CASPSRRKLNATNEKLFF. The CDR3 region has the DNA TGTGCCAGCCCGTCTCGGCGAAAGCTGAATGCAACTAATGAAAAACTGTTTTTT.

The chain uses TRBV13 and TRBJ2-3, with D hard to call. Germline V gene lookup returns CDR1 PRHDT and CDR2 FYEKMQ (reference sequence). The CDR3 consists of 16 residues. V was shortened by 5 bases and J by 3 bases, with 18 bases between the two germline ends. The CDR3 here is CASSHGGNRWTDTQYF. The CDR3, as DNA: TGTGCCAGCAGCCACGGTGGTAATCGGTGGACAGATACGCAGTATTTT.

V and J are TRBV24-1 and TRBJ2-5, with TRBD2 identical over 16 bases. After removal of 5 bases from V and 5 bases from J, the junction contained 1 base not matched to a gene. The CDR3 covers 15 residues. Germline assignment: CDR1 KGHDR and CDR2 SFDVKD. The CDR3 sequence is CATSVGLAGGETQYF. CDR3 DNA sequence: TGTGCCACCAGTGTGGGACTAGCGGGAGGGGAGACCCAGTACTTC.

This chain links TRBV11-2 with TRBJ1-2; no definite D call. The CDR3 has 14 amino acids. CDR1 and CDR2 from the germline V gene are SGHAT and FQNNGV. V lost 2 bases and J 8 bases, leaving 15 bases between the germline ends. The CDR3 spells CASSLRATGEGYTF. CDR3 sequence (DNA): TGTGCCAGCAGCTTACGGGCGACCGGGGAAGGCTACACCTTC.

The chain employs TRBV6-5 and TRBJ1-1; D unresolved. The germline V gene has CDR1 MNHEY and CDR2 SVGAGI. V lost 8 bases and J 2 bases, leaving 6 bases between the germline ends. CDR3 size: 11 residues. The CDR3 sequence is CASHRNTEAFF. Here the CDR3 DNA reads TGTGCCAGCCATCGTAACACTGAAGCTTTCTTT.

This chain uses TRBV7-9 with TRBJ2-7; 8 bases are a match to TRBD1. V lost 5 bases and J lost 7; bases outside the gene matches: 7. This CDR3 is 13 amino acids long. The germline V gene has CDR1 SEHNR and CDR2 FQNEAQ (reference sequence). This CDR3 reads CASSRDRGAEQYF. The CDR3 DNA is TGTGCCAGCAGCCGTGACAGGGGTGCGGAGCAGTACTTC. The complete variable domain, with remaining parts taken from reference TRBV7-9 and TRBJ2-7, reads DTGVSQNPRHKITKRGQNVTFRCDPISEHNRLYWYRQTLGQGPEFLTYFQNEAQLEKSRLLSDRFSAERPKGSFSTLEIQRTEQGDSAMYLCASSRDRGAEQYFGPGTRLTVT.

The rearrangement uses TRBV25-1 and TRBJ2-7; D possibly corresponds to TRBD1 (5 bases). The CDR3 is 13 residues long. Between the trimmed V and J ends, which lost 8 bases and 2 bases, there was a span of 13 bases. Germline loops: CDR1 MGHDK, CDR2 SYGVNS. This CDR3 is CASGAWAAYEQYF. In DNA, the CDR3 is TGTGCCAGCGGGGCGTGGGCCGCCTACGAGCAGTACTTC.